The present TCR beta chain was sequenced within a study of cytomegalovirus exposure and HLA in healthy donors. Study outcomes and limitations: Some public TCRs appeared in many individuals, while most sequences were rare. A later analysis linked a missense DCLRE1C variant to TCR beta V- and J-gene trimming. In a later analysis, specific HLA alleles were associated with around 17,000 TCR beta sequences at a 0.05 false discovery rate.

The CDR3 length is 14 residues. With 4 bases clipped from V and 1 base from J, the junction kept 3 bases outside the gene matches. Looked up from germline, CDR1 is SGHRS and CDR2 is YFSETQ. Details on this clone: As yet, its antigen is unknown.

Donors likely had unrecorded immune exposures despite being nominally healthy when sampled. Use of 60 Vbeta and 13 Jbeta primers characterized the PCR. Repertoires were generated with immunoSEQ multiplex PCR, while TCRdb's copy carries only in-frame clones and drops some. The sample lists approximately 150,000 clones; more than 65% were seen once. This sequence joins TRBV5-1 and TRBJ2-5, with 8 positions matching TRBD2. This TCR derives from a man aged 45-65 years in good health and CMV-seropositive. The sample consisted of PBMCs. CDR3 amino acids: CASSPGLAQETQYF. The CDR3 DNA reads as TGCGCCAGCAGCCCCGGACTAGCCCAAGAGACCCAGTACTTC.